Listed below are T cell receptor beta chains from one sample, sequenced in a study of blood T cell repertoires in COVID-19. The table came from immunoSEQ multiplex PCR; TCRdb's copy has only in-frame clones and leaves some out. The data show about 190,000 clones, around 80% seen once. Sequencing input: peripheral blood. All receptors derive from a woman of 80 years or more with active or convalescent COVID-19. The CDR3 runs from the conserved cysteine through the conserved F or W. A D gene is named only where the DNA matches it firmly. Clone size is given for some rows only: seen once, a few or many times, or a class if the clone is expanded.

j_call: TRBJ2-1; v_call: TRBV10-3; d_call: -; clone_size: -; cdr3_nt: TGTGCCACCGAGGGGGGGTCCTCCTACAATGAGCAGTTCTTC; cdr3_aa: CATEGGSSYNEQFF
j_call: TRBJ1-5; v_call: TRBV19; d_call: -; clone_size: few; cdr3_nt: TGTGCCAGTACCCCCTGGGCAGGAGGGGCTCAGCCCCAGCATTTT; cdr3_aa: CASTPWAGGAQPQHF
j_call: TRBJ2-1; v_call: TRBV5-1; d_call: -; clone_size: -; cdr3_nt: TGCGCCAGCAGCTTGGGGCTGGGGCCCTACAATGAGCAGTTCTTC; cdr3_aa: CASSLGLGPYNEQFF
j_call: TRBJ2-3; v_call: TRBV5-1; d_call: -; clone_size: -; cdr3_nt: TGCGCCAGCAGCCCTGGTGGCAGCAGAGGGTCAGATACGCAGTATTTT; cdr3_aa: CASSPGGSRGSDTQYF
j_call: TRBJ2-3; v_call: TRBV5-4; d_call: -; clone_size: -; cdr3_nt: TGTGCCAGCAGCTTGCCGGGGGTCCTTACAGATACGCAGTATTTT; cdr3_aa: CASSLPGVLTDTQYF
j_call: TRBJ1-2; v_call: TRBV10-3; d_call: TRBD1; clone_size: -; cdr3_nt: TGTGCCATCAGTGAGTCGAGGGAGACAGGGGGAGGCAATGGCTACACCTTC; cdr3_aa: CAISESRETGGGNGYTF
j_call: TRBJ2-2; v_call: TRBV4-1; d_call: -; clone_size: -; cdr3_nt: TGCGCCAGCAGCCAACAGAAGACCGGGGAGCTGTTTTTT; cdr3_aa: CASSQQKTGELFF
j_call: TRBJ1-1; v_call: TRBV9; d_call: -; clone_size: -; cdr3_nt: TGTGCCAGCAGCAGAGAGCTGATGAACACTGAAGCTTTCTTT; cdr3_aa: CASSRELMNTEAFF
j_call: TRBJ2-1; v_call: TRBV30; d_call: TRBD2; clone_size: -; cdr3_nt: TGTGCCTGGAGTGTACTTCGTAGCGGGGGGGCCGGTGAGCAGTTCTTC; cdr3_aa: CAWSVLRSGGAGEQFF
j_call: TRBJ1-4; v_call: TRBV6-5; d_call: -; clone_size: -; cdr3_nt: TGTGCCAGCAGTCCTCGTGGAGGAAGTAATGAAAAACTGTTTTTT; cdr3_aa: CASSPRGGSNEKLFF
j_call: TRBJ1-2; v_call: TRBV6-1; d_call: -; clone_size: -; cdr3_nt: TGTGCCAGCAGTGAAAAAGGGGGAAGTAACTATGGCTACACCTTC; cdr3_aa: CASSEKGGSNYGYTF
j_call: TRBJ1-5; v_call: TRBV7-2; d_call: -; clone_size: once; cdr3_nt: TGTGCCAGCAGCTTAGGGGGCCAATCCAATCAGCCCCAGCATTTT; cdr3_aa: CASSLGGQSNQPQHF
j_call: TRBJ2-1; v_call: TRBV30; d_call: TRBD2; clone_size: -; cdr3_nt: TGTGCCTGGGCCGGACTAGCGGGGGCCTACAATGAGCAGTTCTTC; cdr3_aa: CAWAGLAGAYNEQFF
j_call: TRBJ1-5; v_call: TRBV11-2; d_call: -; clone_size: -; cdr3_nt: TGTGCCAGCAGCCAAGACAGGAATCAGCCCCAGCATTTT; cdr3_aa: CASSQDRNQPQHF
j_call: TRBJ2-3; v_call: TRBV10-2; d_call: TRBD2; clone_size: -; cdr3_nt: TGCGCCAGCAGTGATTTTGAGCGGGGGGCCACAGATACGCAGTATTTT; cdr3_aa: CASSDFERGATDTQYF
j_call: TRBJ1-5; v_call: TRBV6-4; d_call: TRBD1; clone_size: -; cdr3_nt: TGTGCCAGCAGTGTAGAGAGGGGGCGGGTTGGGAATCAGCCCCAGCATTTT; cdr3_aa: CASSVERGRVGNQPQHF
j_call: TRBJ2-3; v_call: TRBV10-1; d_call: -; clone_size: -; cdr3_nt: TGCGCCAGCAGTGAGTCGTGGCGCTTGCCGGGGACAGATACGCAGTATTTT; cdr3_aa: CASSESWRLPGTDTQYF
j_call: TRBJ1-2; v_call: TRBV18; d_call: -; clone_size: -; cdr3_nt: TGTGCCAGCTCACCGTCGGGCACGGGAGGCTACACCTTC; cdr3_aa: CASSPSGTGGYTF
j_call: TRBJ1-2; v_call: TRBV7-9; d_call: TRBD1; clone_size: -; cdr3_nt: TGTGCCAGCAGCTTAGCTGGGGCAGGGGGCTATGTTGGCTACACCTTC; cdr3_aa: CASSLAGAGGYVGYTF
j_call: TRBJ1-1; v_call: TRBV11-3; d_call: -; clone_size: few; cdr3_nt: TGTGCCAGCAGCGCCGACCCTGGGGACTCTGAAGCTTTCTTT; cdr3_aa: CASSADPGDSEAFF
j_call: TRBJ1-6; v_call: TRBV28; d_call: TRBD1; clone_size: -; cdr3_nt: TGTGCCAGCAGTCTCGGGACAGGGCCCAGGTCACCCCTCCACTTT; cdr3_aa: CASSLGTGPRSPLHF
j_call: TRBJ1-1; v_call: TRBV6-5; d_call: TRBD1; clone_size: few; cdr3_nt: TGTGCCAGCAGGGGACAGATATACACTGAAGCTTTCTTT; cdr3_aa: CASRGQIYTEAFF
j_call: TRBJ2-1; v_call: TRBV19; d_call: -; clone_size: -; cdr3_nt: TGTGCCAGTAGGTCGCGGGGGCCATACAATGAGCAGTTCTTC; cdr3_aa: CASRSRGPYNEQFF
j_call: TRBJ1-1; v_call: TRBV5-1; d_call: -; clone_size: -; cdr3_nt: TGCGCCAGCAGCTTGCCCGGTAGAACTGAAGCTTTCTTT; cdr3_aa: CASSLPGRTEAFF
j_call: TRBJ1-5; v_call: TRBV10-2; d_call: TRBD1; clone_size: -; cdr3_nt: TGCGCCAGCAGTGAATCGGACAGGGTTGAGTGGCCCCAGCATTTT; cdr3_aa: CASSESDRVEWPQHF
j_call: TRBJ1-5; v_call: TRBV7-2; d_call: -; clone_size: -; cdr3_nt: TGTGCCAGCAGCTTATATGAGAATCAGCCCCAGCATTTT; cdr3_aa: CASSLYENQPQHF
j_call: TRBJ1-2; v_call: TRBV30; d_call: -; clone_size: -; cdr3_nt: TGTGCCTGGACTATGGCAGCGGGGGCGGACTATGGCTACACCTTC; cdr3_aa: CAWTMAAGADYGYTF
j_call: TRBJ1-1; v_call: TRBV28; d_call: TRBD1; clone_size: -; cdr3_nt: TGTGCCAGCAGCCCTGGACAGGGGGCGCGAGGGTTT; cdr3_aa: CASSPGQGARGF
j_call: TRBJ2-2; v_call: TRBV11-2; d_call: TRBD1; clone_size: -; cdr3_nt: TGTGCCAGCAGCTTAGCCGGGACAGTTAACACCGGGGAGCTGTTTTTT; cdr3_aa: CASSLAGTVNTGELFF
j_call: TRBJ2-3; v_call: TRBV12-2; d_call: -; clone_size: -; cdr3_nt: TGTGCAAGTCGACCGGGACAGAGCAGCACAGATACGCAGTATTTT; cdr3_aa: CASRPGQSSTDTQYF
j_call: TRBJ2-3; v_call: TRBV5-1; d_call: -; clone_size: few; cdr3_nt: TGCGCCAGCAGCTTGCGACAGAACGGAGATACGCAGTATTTT; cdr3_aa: CASSLRQNGDTQYF
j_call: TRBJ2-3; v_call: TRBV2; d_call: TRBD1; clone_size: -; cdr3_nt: TGTGCCAGCAGAGGACAGGCAGATACGCAGTATTTT; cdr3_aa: CASRGQADTQYF
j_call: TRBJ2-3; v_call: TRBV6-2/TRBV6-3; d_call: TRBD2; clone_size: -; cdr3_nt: TGTGCCAGCAGTCCCCGGCGGAGACTAGCGGGGGGAGATACGCAGTATTTT; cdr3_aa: CASSPRRRLAGGDTQYF
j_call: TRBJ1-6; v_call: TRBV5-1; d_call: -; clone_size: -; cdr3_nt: TGCGCCAGCAGCCTCGAGCAGGGGTTGAATTCACCCCTCCACTTT; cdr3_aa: CASSLEQGLNSPLHF
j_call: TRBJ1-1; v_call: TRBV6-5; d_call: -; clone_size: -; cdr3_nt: TGTGCCAGCAGACTAACAGGGATTGACACTGAAGCTTTCTTT; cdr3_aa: CASRLTGIDTEAFF
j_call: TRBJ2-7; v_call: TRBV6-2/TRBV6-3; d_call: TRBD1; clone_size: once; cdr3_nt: TGTGCCAGCAGTTTTGACAGGGCTCAGTACTTC; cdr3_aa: CASSFDRAQYF
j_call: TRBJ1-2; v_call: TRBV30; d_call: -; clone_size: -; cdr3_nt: TGTGCCTGGAGCCCTGGCGGAAATGTGGTTCGTGGCTACACCTTC; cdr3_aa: CAWSPGGNVVRGYTF
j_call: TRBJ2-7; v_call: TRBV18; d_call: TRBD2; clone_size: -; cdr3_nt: TGTGCCAGCTCACCATCAGTAACCAGCGGGGTATACGAGCAGTACTTC; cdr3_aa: CASSPSVTSGVYEQYF
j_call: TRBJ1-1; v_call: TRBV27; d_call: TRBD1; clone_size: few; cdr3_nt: TGTGCCAGCAAACGGGGACAGGGGGACACTGAAGCTTTCTTT; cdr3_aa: CASKRGQGDTEAFF
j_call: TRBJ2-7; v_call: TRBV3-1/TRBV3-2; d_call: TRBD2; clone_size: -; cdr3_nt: TGTGCCAGCAGCCTCATGGAGCGGGGGGGCTACGAGCAGTACTTC; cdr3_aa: CASSLMERGGYEQYF
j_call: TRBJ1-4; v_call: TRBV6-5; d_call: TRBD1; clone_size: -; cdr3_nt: TGTGCCAGCAGATTAGGGAGGAGGGGGCTAGAAAAACTGTTTTTT; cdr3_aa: CASRLGRRGLEKLFF
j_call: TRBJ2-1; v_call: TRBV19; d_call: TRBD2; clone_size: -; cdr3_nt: TGTGCCAGTAGTATACGGACGGGGGGGCTCAATGAGCAGTTCTTC; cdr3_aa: CASSIRTGGLNEQFF
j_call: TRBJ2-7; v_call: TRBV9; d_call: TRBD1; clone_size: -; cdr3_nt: TGTGCCAGCAGCACGGGACAGTTCTACGAGCAGTACTTC; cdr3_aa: CASSTGQFYEQYF
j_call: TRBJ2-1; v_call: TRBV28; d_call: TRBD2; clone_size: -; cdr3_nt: TGTGCCAGTACGGGACTAGCGGAAACCTACAATGAGCAGTTCTTC; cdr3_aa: CASTGLAETYNEQFF
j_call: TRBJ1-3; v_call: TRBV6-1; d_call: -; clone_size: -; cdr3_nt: TGTGCCAGCAGTGAGGACAGTAATTTCTCTGGAAACACCATATATTTT; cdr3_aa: CASSEDSNFSGNTIYF
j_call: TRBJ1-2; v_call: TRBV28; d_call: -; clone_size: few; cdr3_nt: TGTGCCAGCACCTACCTTCCGGCAGGGGACTATGGCTACACCTTC; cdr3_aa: CASTYLPAGDYGYTF
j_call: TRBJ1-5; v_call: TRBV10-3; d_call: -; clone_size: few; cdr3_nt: TGTGCCATCAGTGAGTCATCTGGCCAGCCCCAGCATTTT; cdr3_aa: CAISESSGQPQHF
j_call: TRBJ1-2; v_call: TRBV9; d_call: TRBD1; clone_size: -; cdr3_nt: TGTGCCAGCAGCGGAGGGACAGGTCATTATGGCTACACCTTC; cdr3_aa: CASSGGTGHYGYTF
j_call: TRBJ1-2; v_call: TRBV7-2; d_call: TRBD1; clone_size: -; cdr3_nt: TGTGCCAGCAGCCTTACAGGGGGTCCCTTCAACTATGGCTACACCTTC; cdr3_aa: CASSLTGGPFNYGYTF
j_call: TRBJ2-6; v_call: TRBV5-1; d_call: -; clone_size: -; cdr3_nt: TGCGCCAGCAGCCCCACAGGGAGCGCTGGGGCCAACGTCCTGACTTTC; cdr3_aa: CASSPTGSAGANVLTF
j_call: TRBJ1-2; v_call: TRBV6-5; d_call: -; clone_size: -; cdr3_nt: TGTGCCAGCAGTCCTACAGGGCGCTATGGCTACACCTTC; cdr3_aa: CASSPTGRYGYTF
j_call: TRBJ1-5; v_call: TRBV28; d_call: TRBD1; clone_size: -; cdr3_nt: TGTGCCAGCAGCGGGGGACAGGGCAATCAGCCCCAGCATTTT; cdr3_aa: CASSGGQGNQPQHF